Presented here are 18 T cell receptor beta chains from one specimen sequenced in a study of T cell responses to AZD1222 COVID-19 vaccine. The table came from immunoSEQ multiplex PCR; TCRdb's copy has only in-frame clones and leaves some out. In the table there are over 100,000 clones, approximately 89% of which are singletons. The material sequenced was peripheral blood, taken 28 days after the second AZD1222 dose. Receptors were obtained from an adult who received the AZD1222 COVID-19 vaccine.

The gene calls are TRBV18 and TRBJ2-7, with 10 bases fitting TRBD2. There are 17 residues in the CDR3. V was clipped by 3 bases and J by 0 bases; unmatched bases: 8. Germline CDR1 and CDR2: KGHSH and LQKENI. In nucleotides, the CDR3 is TGTGCCAGCTCACCGTATAGCGGGAGGTTCAGCTCCTACGAGCAGTACTTC. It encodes CASSPYSGRFSSYEQYF.

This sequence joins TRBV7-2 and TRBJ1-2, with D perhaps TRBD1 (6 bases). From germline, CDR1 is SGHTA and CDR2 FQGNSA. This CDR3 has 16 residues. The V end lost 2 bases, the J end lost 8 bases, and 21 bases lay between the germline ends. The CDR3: CASSLSSVEGGGGYTF. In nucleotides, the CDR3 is TGTGCCAGCAGCTTATCTTCGGTTGAAGGGGGAGGAGGCTACACCTTC.

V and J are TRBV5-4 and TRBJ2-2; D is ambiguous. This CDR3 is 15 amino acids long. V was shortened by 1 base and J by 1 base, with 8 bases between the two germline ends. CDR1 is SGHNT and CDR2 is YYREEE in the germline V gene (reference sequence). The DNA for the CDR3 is TGTGCCAGCAGCTTGAGTCGGATGAACACCGGGGAGCTGTTTTTT. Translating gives CASSLSRMNTGELFF.

CDR3 protein: CAISETIYEQYF. CDR3 coding DNA: TGTGCCATCAGTGAAACTATCTACGAGCAGTACTTC. The chain joins TRBV10-3 to TRBJ2-7; the D is unclear. V lost 3 bases to trimming and J lost 3 bases, with 6 bases between them. This CDR3 is 12 amino acids long. CDR1 is ENHRY, CDR2 SYGVKD, per germline.

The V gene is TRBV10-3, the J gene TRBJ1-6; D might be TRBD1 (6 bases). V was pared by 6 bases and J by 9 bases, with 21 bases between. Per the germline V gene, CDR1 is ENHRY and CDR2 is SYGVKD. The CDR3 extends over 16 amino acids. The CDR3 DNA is TGTGCCATCAGCCGAGGACAGCTACACAATCTTTCACCCCTCCACTTT. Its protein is CAISRGQLHNLSPLHF.

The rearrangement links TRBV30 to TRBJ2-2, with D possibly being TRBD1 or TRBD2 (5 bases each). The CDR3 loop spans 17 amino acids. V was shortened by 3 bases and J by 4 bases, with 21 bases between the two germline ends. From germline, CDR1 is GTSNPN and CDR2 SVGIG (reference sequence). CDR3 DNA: TGTGCCTGGAGGGTTCCGGGGCCAAGAAAGCTCACCGGGGAGCTGTTTTTT. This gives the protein CAWRVPGPRKLTGELFF.

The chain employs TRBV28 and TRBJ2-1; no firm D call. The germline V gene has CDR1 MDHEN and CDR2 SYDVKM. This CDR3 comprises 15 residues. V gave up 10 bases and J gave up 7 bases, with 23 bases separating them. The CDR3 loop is CATNLRGVGLNEQFF. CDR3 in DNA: TGTGCCACCAACCTCCGTGGCGTTGGGTTGAATGAGCAGTTCTTC.

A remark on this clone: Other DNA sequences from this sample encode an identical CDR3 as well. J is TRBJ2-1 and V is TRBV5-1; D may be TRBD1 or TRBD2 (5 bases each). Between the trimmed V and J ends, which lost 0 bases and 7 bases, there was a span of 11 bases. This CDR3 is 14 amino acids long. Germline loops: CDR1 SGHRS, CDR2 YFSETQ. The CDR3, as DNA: TGCGCCAGCAGCTTGGGAGGGGTGGAGAATGAGCAGTTCTTC. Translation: CASSLGGVENEQFF.

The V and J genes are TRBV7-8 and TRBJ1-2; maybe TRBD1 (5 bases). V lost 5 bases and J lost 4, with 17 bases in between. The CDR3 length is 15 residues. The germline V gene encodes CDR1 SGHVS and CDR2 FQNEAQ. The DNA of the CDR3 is TGTGCCAGCAGCCCCGGCATGGGGAGGGGCTATGGCTACACCTTC. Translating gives CASSPGMGRGYGYTF.

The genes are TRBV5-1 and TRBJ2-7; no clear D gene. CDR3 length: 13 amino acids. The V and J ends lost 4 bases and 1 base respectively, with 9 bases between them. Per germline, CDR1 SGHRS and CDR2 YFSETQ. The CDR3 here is CASSPDGSYEQYF. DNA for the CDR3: TGCGCCAGCAGCCCGGACGGGTCCTACGAGCAGTACTTC.

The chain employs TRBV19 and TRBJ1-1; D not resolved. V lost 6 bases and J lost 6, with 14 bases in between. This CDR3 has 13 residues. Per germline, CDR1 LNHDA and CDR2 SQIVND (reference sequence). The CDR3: CASSKSIGPEAFF. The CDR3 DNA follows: TGTGCCAGTAGCAAAAGTATAGGCCCTGAAGCTTTCTTT.

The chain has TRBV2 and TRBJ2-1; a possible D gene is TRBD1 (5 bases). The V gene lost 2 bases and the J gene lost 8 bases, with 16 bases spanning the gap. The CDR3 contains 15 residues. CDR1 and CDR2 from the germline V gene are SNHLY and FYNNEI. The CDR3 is CASSEQGPGRHEQFF. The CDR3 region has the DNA TGTGCCAGCAGTGAACAGGGTCCAGGTAGGCATGAGCAGTTCTTC. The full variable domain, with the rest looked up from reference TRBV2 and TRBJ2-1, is EPEVTQTPSHQVTQMGQEVILRCVPISNHLYFYWYRQILGQKVEFLVSFYNNEISEKSEIFDDQFSVERPDGSNFTLKIRSTKLEDSAMYFCASSEQGPGRHEQFFGPGTRLTVL.

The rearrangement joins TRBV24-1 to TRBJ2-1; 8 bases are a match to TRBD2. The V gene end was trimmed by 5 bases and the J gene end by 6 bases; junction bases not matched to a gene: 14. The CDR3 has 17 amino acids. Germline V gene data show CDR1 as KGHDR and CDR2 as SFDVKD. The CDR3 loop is CATSVSFSGNYINEQFF. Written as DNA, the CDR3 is TGTGCCACCAGTGTGTCCTTTAGCGGGAATTACATCAATGAGCAGTTCTTC.

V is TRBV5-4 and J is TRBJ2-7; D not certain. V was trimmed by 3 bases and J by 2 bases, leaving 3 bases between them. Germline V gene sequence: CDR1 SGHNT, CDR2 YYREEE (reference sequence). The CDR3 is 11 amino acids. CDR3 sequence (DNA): TGTGCCAGCAGCTCCGCCTACGAGCAGTACTTC. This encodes CASSSAYEQYF.

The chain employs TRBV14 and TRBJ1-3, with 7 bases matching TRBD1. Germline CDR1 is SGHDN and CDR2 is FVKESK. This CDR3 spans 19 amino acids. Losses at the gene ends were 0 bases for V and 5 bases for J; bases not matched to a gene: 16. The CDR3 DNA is TGTGCCAGCAGCCAAGATCAAGGACAGGATTTCGTCGGTAGAAACACCATATATTTT. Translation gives CASSQDQGQDFVGRNTIYF.

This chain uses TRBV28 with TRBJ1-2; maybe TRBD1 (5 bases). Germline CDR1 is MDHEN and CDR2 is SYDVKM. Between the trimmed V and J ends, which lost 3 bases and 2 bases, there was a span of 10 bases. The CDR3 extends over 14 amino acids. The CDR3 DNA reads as TGTGCCAGCAGTTTCGTCGGGGGGAACTATGGCTACACCTTC. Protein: CASSFVGGNYGYTF.

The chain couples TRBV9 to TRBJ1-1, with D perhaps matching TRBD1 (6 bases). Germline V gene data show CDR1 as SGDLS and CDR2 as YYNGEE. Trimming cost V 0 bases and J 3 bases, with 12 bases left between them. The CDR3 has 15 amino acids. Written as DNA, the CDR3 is TGTGCCAGCAGCGTAGAGGGCAGGGGATACACTGAAGCTTTCTTT. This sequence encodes CASSVEGRGYTEAFF.

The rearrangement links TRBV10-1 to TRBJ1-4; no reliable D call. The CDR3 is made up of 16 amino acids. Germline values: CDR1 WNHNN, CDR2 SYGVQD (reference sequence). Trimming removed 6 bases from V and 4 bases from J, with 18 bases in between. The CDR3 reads CASSSFFKQINEKLFF. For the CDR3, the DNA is TGCGCCAGCAGCTCCTTTTTCAAGCAGATTAATGAAAAACTGTTTTTT.